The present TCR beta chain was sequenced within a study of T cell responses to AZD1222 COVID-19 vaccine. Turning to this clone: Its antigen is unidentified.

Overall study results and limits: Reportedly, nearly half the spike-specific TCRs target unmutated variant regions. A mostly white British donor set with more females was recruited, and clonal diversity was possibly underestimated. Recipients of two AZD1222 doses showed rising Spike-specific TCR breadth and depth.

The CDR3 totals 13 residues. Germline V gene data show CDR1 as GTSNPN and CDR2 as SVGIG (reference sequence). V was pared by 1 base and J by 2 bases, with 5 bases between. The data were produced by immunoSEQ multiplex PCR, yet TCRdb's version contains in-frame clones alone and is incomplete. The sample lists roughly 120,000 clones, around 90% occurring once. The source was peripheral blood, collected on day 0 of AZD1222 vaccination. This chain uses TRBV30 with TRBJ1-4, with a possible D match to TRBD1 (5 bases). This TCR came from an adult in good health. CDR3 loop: CAWSGGTNEKLFF. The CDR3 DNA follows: TGTGCCTGGAGTGGGGGGACTAATGAAAAACTGTTTTTT.